The clone carrying this T cell receptor beta chain was observed once. This entry belongs to a study of blood T cell repertoires in COVID-19. Clones were sequenced by immunoSEQ multiplex PCR, and TCRdb holds only the in-frame ones, with some missing. The sample contains approximately 65,000 clones, 90% of which appear only once. The CDR3 runs to 16 residues. Germline V lookup: CDR1 SGHTA, CDR2 FQGNSA. V shed 3 bases, J shed 2 bases, and the junction held 7 bases outside the gene matches. The clonotype comes from a man over 45 with COVID-19, enrolled during active disease. Sequencing input: peripheral blood. V usage is TRBV7-2 and J usage is TRBJ2-3, with TRBD2 identical over 8 bases. The CDR3: CASSFSREGPTDTQYF. CDR3 in DNA: TGTGCCAGCAGCTTTTCCCGGGAGGGGCCCACAGATACGCAGTATTTT.